The entry below describes one T cell receptor (beta chain). This sample was taken from a study of blood T cell repertoires in COVID-19. Repertoires were generated with immunoSEQ multiplex PCR, while TCRdb's copy carries only in-frame clones and drops some. The sample contains about 210,000 clones, roughly 80% of which appear only once. Trimming took off 10 bases at V and 1 base at J, with 14 bases between the two ends. Germline values: CDR1 ENHRY, CDR2 SYGVKD. The CDR3 sequence is 14 residues long. The source of this sequence is a man aged 55 to 70 with acute or convalescent COVID-19. The specimen was peripheral blood. The V call is TRBV10-3, the J call TRBJ1-3; perhaps TRBD1 as D (5 bases). The CDR3 region is CATGKEGSGNTIYF. The CDR3 bases are TGTGCCACCGGGAAGGAGGGGTCTGGAAACACCATATATTTT.